One T cell receptor (beta chain) is described in this entry. The CDR3 consists of 14 residues. From germline, CDR1 is WSHSY and CDR2 SAAADI. J lost 2 bases, V lost 6 bases, and 5 bases had no gene match. The method was immunoSEQ multiplex PCR; TCRdb's version includes in-frame clones alone and lacks a portion of them. The data show nearly 400,000 clones, over 85% seen once. The source of the sample is a study of blood T cell repertoires in COVID-19. Overall study context: COVID-19 samples from acute and convalescent phases originated in the United States, Italy and Spain. PBMCs, B-cell-depleted T cells, or T cells were the source of the cDNA or gDNA that made up the material.

Sequencing input: PBMCs or T cells enriched from blood (not recorded which). This sequence was found in a woman in her 30s who had recovered from COVID-19. V is TRBV10-2 and J is TRBJ2-3; 7 nucleotides match TRBD1. The CDR3 region is CASRGQTVTDTQYF. CDR3 DNA sequence: TGCGCCAGCAGGGGACAGACAGTCACAGATACGCAGTATTTT.